Below, one T cell receptor beta chain is given with its context. Antigen unknown. The CDR3 extends over 15 amino acids. Unmatched junction bases numbered 6, after V lost 3 bases and J lost 4 bases. CDR1 is SGHTA, CDR2 FQGTGA, per germline. This record comes from a study of shared clonotypes between healthy human individuals. Study overall: A couple of women and a few men aged 18 to 49 served as donors.

Findings and caveats of the study: Compared with memory subsets, naive subsets generally had larger estimated richness.

Profiling relied on immunoSEQ multiplex PCR, and the TCRdb table lists in-frame clones only, not all of them. The sample gives approximately 1.5 million clones, about 98% of which show up once; about 0.42% is in the top ten. The chain recombines TRBV7-3 with TRBJ2-5, with 9 bases identical to TRBD1. Sequencing input: naive CD4+ T cells sorted from blood. Documented subset: CD45RA+ positively selected. This sequence originates from a man younger than 45 in good health. DNA for the CDR3: TGTGCCAGCAGCTTTACAGGGGGCGCGGGAGAGACCCAGTACTTC. This codes for CASSFTGGAGETQYF. Full variable domain (remainder filled in from reference TRBV7-3 and TRBJ2-5): GAGVSQTPSNKVTEKGKYVELRCDPISGHTALYWYRQSLGQGPEFLIYFQGTGAADDSGLPNDRFFAVRPEGSVSTLKIQRTERGDSAVYLCASSFTGGAGETQYFGPGTRLLVL.